This entry describes one TCR beta chain. This entry belongs to a study of blood T cell repertoires in COVID-19. The V end lost 0 bases, the J end lost 5 bases, and 4 bases lay between the germline ends. Germline assignment: CDR1 SGHRS and CDR2 YFSETQ. The CDR3 has 12 amino acids. Assay used: immunoSEQ multiplex PCR; TCRdb lists only in-frame clones, some missing. The data show under 300,000 clones, with 80% to 90% seen just once and around 6% held by the top ten. The source is a man older than 75 with acute or convalescent COVID-19. This sequence joins TRBV5-1 and TRBJ2-3; no definite D call. The sequenced sample was peripheral blood. This chain's CDR3 is CASSLALDTQYF. CDR3 DNA: TGCGCCAGCAGCTTGGCCCTAGATACGCAGTATTTT. Together with reference TRBV5-1 and TRBJ2-3, the CDR3 gives the full variable domain: KAGVTQTPRYLIKTRGQQVTLSCSPISGHRSVSWYQQTPGQGLQFLFEYFSETQRNKGNFPGRFSGRQFSNSRSEMNVSTLELGDSALYLCASSLALDTQYFGPGTRLTVL.